These T cell receptor beta chains were read from a single sample in a study of shared clonotypes between healthy human individuals. Only in-frame clones appear in the TCRdb table, and some are missing; sequencing was by immunoSEQ multiplex PCR. The sample includes a few hundred thousand clones, nearly 97% of them seen just once. The specimen sequenced was naive CD8+ T cells sorted from blood. These receptors all come from a woman in her 30s in good health. The conserved cysteine and the conserved F or W are not part of the CDR3 here.

>TRBV19
ASSAFGYT
>TRBV27
ASSLRDSASNEQF
>TRBV27
ASSLSRSGSGDTQY
>TRBV27
ASSARPDTQY
>TRBV19
ASSIVGTYNEQF
>TRBV9
ASSVSDTSTDTQY
>TRBV6-1
ASSEAYYTGVSYGYT
>TRBV5-1
ASSLRPGPYNEQF
>TRBV9
ASSPILGPYNEQF
>TRBV5-1
ASSLESHTLYEQY
>TRBV27
ASSPRPLGETQY
>TRBV6-5
ASSWRGQGKSPLH
>TRBV4-1
ASSQIGSTGYT
>TRBV4-1
ASSQTRGNTGELF
>TRBV9
ASSVAGGRAADTQY
>TRBV7-9
ASSETRSPLH
>TRBV4-1
ASSHQGRQPQH
>TRBV9
ASSTRQGGEQY
>TRBV7-3
ASSLRSDDLNYNEQF
>TRBV27
ASSTRPQARQY
>TRBV19
ASSMPGLVRHTDTQY
>TRBV23-1
ASTNRGTTNTEAF
>TRBV27
ASSSGHSYEQY
>TRBV4-1
ASSFHLRTSFVEQF
>TRBV10-3
AISPQTGEIHEQY
>TRBV29-1
SVAYRDYNEQF
>TRBV27
ASSLWQRVSYEQY
>TRBV7-8
ASSLLGPSYEQY